The entry below gives a single TCR beta chain sequence along with its context. Antigen specificity is unknown. This entry comes from a study of beta chain features in type 1 diabetes. CDR3 length equals 13 residues. Per the germline V gene, CDR1 is SGHRS and CDR2 is YFSETQ. V was clipped by 3 bases and J by 7 bases; unmatched bases: 6. Findings and limits, study-wide: Shortening that was moderate but significant affected the TCRB CDR3s of Type 1 diabetes patients in all four CD4+ subsets.

The isolated RNA, all of it, was reverse transcribed, so expressed TCRB transcripts were what got sequenced. The repertoire was sequenced with immunoSEQ multiplex PCR; TCRdb's copy has only in-frame clones and lacks some. The table records about 150,000 clones, 10% of them present only once. This chain joins TRBV5-1 and TRBJ2-7; 8 bases line up with TRBD1. What was sequenced was central memory CD4+ T cells from blood. The source is a man aged 25-45 years with type 1 diabetes. The CDR3 nucleotides are TGCGCCAGCAGCTCGGGACAGGTAGGGGAGCAGTACTTC. This gives the protein CASSSGQVGEQYF.